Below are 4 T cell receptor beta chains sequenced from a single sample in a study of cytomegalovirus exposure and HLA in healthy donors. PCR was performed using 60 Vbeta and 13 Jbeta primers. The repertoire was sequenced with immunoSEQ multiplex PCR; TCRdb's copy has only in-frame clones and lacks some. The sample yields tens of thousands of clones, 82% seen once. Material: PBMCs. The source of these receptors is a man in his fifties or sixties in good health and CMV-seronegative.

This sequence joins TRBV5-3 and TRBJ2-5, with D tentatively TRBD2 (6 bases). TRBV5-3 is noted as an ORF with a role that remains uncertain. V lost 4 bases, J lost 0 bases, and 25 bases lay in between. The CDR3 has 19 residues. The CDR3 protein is CARSDTIGTSFKYQETQYF. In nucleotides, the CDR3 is TGTGCCAGAAGCGATACGATCGGTACTAGCTTTAAGTACCAAGAGACCCAGTACTTC.

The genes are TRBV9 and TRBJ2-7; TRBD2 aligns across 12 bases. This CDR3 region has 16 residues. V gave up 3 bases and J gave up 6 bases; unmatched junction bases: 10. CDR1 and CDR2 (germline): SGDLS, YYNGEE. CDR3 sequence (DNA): TGTGCCAGCAGCGGCGGACTAGCGGGAAATATAGCCGAGCAGTACTTC. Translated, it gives CASSGGLAGNIAEQYF.

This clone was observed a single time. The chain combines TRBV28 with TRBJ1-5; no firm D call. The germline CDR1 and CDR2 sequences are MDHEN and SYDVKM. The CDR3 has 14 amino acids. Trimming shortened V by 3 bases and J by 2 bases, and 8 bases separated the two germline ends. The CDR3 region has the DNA TGTGCCAGCAGTTTCACCGTAGGCAATCAGCCCCAGCATTTT. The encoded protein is CASSFTVGNQPQHF.

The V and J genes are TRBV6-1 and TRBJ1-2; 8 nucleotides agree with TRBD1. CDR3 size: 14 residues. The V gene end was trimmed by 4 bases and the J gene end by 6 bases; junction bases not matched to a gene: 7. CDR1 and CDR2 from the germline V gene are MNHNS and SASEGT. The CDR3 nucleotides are TGTGCCAGCAGTGCAACAGGGGGGCTTAATGGCTACACCTTC. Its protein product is CASSATGGLNGYTF.